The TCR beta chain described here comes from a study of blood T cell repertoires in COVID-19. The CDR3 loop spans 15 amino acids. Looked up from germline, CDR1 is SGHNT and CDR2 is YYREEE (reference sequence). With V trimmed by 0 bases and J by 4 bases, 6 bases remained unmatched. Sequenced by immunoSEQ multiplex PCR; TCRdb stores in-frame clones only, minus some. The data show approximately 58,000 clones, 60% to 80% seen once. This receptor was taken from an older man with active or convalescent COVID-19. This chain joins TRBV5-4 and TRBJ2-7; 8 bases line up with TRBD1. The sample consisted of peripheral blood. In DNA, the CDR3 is TGTGCCAGCAGCTTGGTTTCAGGGGGCTTATACGAGCAGTACTTC. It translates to CASSLVSGGLYEQYF.